The 24 T cell receptor beta chains presented below share a single source sample, sequenced in a study of identical twins. One entry per CDR3 protein results from TCRdb running MiXCR on the 5' RACE reads. The sample consists of a few hundred thousand distinct CDR3 sequences, around a sixth of them appearing once. Sequencing was done on a sample of naive T cells sorted from blood. The receptors derive from a man aged 45 to 65 in good health.

This clonotype was seen many times. CDR3 DNA sequence: TGTGCCAGCAGTCCACCTCACAGTGGACAGAGGAATGAGCAGTTCTTC. This sequence encodes CASSPPHSGQRNEQFF. This chain links TRBV7-9 with TRBJ2-1, with D perhaps TRBD1 (6 bases). The V and J ends lost 6 bases and 7 bases respectively, with 22 bases between them. Germline-derived CDR1 and CDR2 are SEHNR and FQNEAQ (reference sequence). The length of the CDR3 is 16 residues.

The sample holds a few counts of this clonotype. The chain uses TRBV5-1 and TRBJ1-6; D possibly corresponds to TRBD1 (5 bases). Trimming removed 1 base from V and 7 bases from J, with 15 bases in between. Germline CDR1 reads SGHRS; CDR2 reads YFSETQ. This CDR3 is 16 amino acids long. The CDR3 bases are TGCGCCAGCAGCTTGACTACGGACATGTTGAATTCACCCCTCCACTTT. Protein product: CASSLTTDMLNSPLHF.

This clonotype was seen a handful of times. The chain recombines TRBV20-1 with TRBJ1-1, with D tentatively TRBD1 (5 bases). Germline CDR1 is DFQATT and CDR2 is SNEGSKA (reference sequence). Trimming removed 0 bases at V and 0 bases at J, with 14 bases between. The CDR3 has 16 amino acids. The CDR3 nucleotides read TGCAGTGCTAGAGATAGGTCGGGACGGTTGAACACTGAAGCTTTCTTT. Its protein is CSARDRSGRLNTEAFF.

The chain employs TRBV20-1 and TRBJ2-1; 9 bases fit TRBD2. Germline V gene sequence: CDR1 DFQATT, CDR2 SNEGSKA (reference sequence). The CDR3 runs to 16 residues. V lost 0 bases to trimming and J lost 4 bases; unmatched junction nucleotides: 7. CDR3 DNA: TGCAGTGCTAGAGATGCGCGGGGGGGCCTTTACAATGAGCAGTTCTTC. Its protein is CSARDARGGLYNEQFF.

J is TRBJ2-1 and V is TRBV5-4; TRBD2 matches at 11 bases. CDR1 and CDR2 (germline): SGHNT, YYREEE (reference sequence). V gave up 1 base and J gave up 7 bases; unmatched junction bases: 4. The CDR3 runs 15 residues. Here the CDR3 DNA reads TGTGCCAGCAGCTTGTTTAGCGGGGGGGCTAATGAGCAGTTCTTC. Translation: CASSLFSGGANEQFF.

V gene TRBV7-2 combines with J gene TRBJ2-3; D unclear. Trimming stripped 2 bases from V and 4 bases from J, with 7 bases between. Germline V gene lookup returns CDR1 SGHTA and CDR2 FQGNSA. The CDR3 spans 13 residues. For the CDR3, the DNA is TGTGCCAGCAGCTTATATCAAGCAGATACGCAGTATTTT. Amino acid sequence: CASSLYQADTQYF.

This clonotype was seen repeatedly, ten times or more. This chain uses TRBV6-1 with TRBJ1-2; D is uncertain. The ends were cut back, 1 base at V and 6 bases at J, with 12 bases in the middle. Germline CDR1 reads MNHNS; CDR2 reads SASEGT. The CDR3 is 14 residues long. The CDR3 loop reads CASSEGDGGDGYTF. CDR3 DNA: TGTGCCAGCAGTGAAGGGGATGGCGGCGATGGCTACACCTTC.

This clonotype was detected ten times or more. The chain is built from TRBV15 and TRBJ2-2; D is undetermined. The V gene lost 0 bases and the J gene lost 0 bases, with 2 bases spanning the gap. This CDR3 region has 14 residues. Germline lookup yields CDR1 LNHNV and CDR2 YYDKDF (reference sequence). The CDR3 DNA reads TGTGCCACCAGCAGAGATTCGAACACCGGGGAGCTGTTTTTT. It yields the protein CATSRDSNTGELFF.

Only one count was recorded for this clonotype. The chain combines TRBV6-5 with TRBJ2-1, with D possibly being TRBD2 (6 bases). V lost 2 bases and J lost 10, with 15 bases in between. The CDR3 consists of 14 residues. The V gene's germline CDR1 is MNHEY and CDR2 SVGAGI. The chain's CDR3 is CASSYRQGLNEQFF. The DNA for the CDR3 is TGTGCCAGCAGTTACCGCCAGGGACTTAACGAGCAGTTCTTC.

In its sample, this clonotype was seen many times. V gene TRBV20-1 combines with J gene TRBJ2-3; D tentatively fits TRBD1 or TRBD2 (6 bases each). Per the germline V gene, CDR1 is DFQATT and CDR2 is SNEGSKA (reference sequence). V lost 3 bases, J lost 4 bases, and 11 bases lay in between. This CDR3 has 13 residues. The CDR3 DNA is TGCAGTGCTAGGGGAAGGGGGGCAGATACGCAGTATTTT. Translation gives CSARGRGADTQYF.

V and J are TRBV7-6 and TRBJ2-1; tentative D call: TRBD1 (6 bases). The CDR3 consists of 15 residues. V was clipped by 7 bases and J by 0 bases, with 13 bases between them. Per germline, CDR1 SGHVS and CDR2 FNYEAQ. The CDR3 DNA follows: TGTGCCAGCAAAATGGGGACAAACTCCTACAATGAGCAGTTCTTC. It codes for CASKMGTNSYNEQFF.

This clonotype was recorded a few times. Germline is not matched at one junction end, which may reflect a read error. The V gene is TRBV7-2, the J gene TRBJ2-2; D tentatively reads TRBD1 or TRBD2 (5 bases each). The CDR3 covers 14 residues. The germline V gene has CDR1 SGHTA and CDR2 FQGNSA. The CDR3 loop is CASSFFGTAGELFF. In DNA, the CDR3 is TGTGCCAGCAGCTTTTTCGGGACCGCCGGAGAGCTGTTTTTT.

V gene TRBV6-1 combines with J gene TRBJ2-5, with D possibly matching TRBD2 (6 bases). Germline values: CDR1 MNHNS, CDR2 SASEGT. The CDR3 has 16 residues. Between the trimmed V and J ends, which lost 6 bases and 2 bases, there was a span of 19 bases. In DNA form, the CDR3 reads TGTGCCAGCAGACTCCGGCCGGGGCGGGGACAAGAGACCCAGTACTTC. Translated, it gives CASRLRPGRGQETQYF.

The CDR3 reads CSARRLFGEQYF. The CDR3 DNA reads TGCAGTGCTAGACGACTGTTCGGGGAGCAGTACTTC. The J gene is TRBJ2-7, the V gene TRBV20-1; no firm D call. The germline V and J ends were trimmed by 2 bases and 7 bases, with 12 bases remaining between them. CDR3 length: 12 residues. CDR1 and CDR2 from the germline V gene are DFQATT and SNEGSKA (reference sequence).

This clonotype was counted at least ten times. V gene TRBV12-3 or TRBV12-4 combines with J gene TRBJ2-1, with D tentatively TRBD2 (6 bases). CDR3 length equals 13 residues. V shed 7 bases and J shed 7 bases, with 14 bases lying between them. The CDR3 protein is CASKRLVRNEQFF. In nucleotides, the CDR3 is TGTGCCAGCAAACGACTAGTAAGGAATGAGCAGTTCTTC.

The table lists this clonotype with a few counts. Here the CDR3 DNA reads TGTGCCAGCAGCCCTAACCCGGGTCCTAGCGGGAGTTTGTATGAGCAGTTCTTC. Translated: CASSPNPGPSGSLYEQFF. The chain is built from TRBV7-3 and TRBJ2-1, with 10 nucleotides matching TRBD2. Losses at the gene ends were 5 bases for V and 8 bases for J; bases not matched to a gene: 18. CDR1 and CDR2 (germline): SGHTA, FQGTGA. The length of the CDR3 is 18 residues.

This clonotype was picked up a small number of times. This chain links TRBV5-1 with TRBJ2-7; TRBD1 agrees at 8 bases. CDR3 length: 15 amino acids. Germline CDR1 SGHRS, CDR2 YFSETQ. V shed 0 bases, J shed 4 bases, and the junction held 6 bases outside the gene matches. CDR3 region: CASSLAADRGYEQYF. CDR3 nucleotide sequence: TGCGCCAGCAGCTTGGCCGCAGACAGGGGTTACGAGCAGTACTTC.

The chain links TRBV5-4 to TRBJ2-1; 9 bases match TRBD1. Germline V gives CDR1 SGHNT, CDR2 YYREEE (reference sequence). The CDR3 runs 14 residues. Trimming removed 7 bases from V and 4 bases from J; junction bases left unmatched: 6. The CDR3 nucleotides are TGTGCCAGCGAATCGGGACAGGGATACAATGAGCAGTTCTTC. This translates into CASESGQGYNEQFF.

This clonotype was detected once. This chain links TRBV5-1 with TRBJ2-7; possible D gene TRBD1, 6 bases. CDR1 is SGHRS and CDR2 is YFSETQ in the germline V gene. The CDR3 spans 14 residues. V lost 4 bases and J 5 bases, leaving 16 bases between the germline ends. The CDR3 is CASSLDQGIDEQYF. The CDR3 region has the DNA TGCGCCAGCAGCCTAGACCAGGGGATAGACGAGCAGTACTTC.

This clonotype was picked up a small number of times. The chain couples TRBV7-2 to TRBJ2-7, with D possibly TRBD1 on 7 matching bases. The CDR3 has 17 residues. The V end was cut by 6 bases, the J end by 2 bases, with 23 bases between. The germline gives CDR1 SGHTA, CDR2 FQGNSA. Here the CDR3 DNA reads TGTGCCAGCAGTCGAAACCCGACAGGGACTCCCCCCTACGAGCAGTACTTC. Protein: CASSRNPTGTPPYEQYF.

The chain is built from TRBV10-3 and TRBJ2-7; TRBD2 might be the D (5 bases). V gave up 3 bases and J gave up 5 bases, with 14 bases separating them. This CDR3 spans 14 amino acids. Germline CDR1 is ENHRY and CDR2 is SYGVKD. The CDR3 loop reads CAISDDLRVDEQYF. CDR3 nucleotides: TGTGCCATCAGTGACGATTTGAGGGTCGACGAGCAGTACTTC.

Many counts were recorded for this clonotype. The chain recombines TRBV5-1 with TRBJ2-5; D possibly uses TRBD1 or TRBD2 (5 bases each). Germline CDR1 reads SGHRS; CDR2 reads YFSETQ. The CDR3 sequence is 15 residues long. V was pared by 0 bases and J by 5 bases, with 14 bases between. CDR3 loop: CASSLEGRGVETQYF. As DNA, the CDR3 is TGCGCCAGCAGCTTGGAGGGTCGAGGGGTGGAGACCCAGTACTTC.

This clonotype came up a few times. This chain uses TRBV5-1 with TRBJ2-7; 8 bases agree with TRBD2. The trim removed 0 bases at V and 4 bases at J, leaving 9 bases unmatched. The CDR3 consists of 16 residues. Per germline, CDR1 SGHRS and CDR2 YFSETQ. The CDR3 coding sequence is TGCGCCAGCAGCTTGGTCTTAGCGGGAATGAGTTACGAGCAGTACTTC. Translating gives CASSLVLAGMSYEQYF.

This clonotype was detected a few times. V gene TRBV7-3 combines with J gene TRBJ2-3, with D maybe TRBD2 (6 bases). The CDR3 consists of 14 residues. The germline CDR1 and CDR2 sequences are SGHTA and FQGTGA. V lost 7 bases and J lost 0, with 11 bases in between. The CDR3 region is CASKELASTDTQYF. CDR3 nucleotide sequence: TGTGCCAGCAAGGAACTAGCTAGCACAGATACGCAGTATTTT.